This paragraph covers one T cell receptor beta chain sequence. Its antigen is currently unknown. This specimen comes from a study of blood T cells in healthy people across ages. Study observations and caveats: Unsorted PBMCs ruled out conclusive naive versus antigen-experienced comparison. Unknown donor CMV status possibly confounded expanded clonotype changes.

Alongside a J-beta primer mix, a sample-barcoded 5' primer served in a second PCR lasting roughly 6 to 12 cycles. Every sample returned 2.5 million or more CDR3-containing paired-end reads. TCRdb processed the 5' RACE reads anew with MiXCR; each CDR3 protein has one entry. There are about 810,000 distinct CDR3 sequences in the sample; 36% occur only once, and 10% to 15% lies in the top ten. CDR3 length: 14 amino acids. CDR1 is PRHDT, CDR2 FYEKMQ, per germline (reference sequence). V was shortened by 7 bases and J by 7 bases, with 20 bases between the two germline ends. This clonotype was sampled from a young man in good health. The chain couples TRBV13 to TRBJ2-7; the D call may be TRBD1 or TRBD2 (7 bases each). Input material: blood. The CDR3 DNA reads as TGTGCCAGCACCCTTAGACAGGGAGCGGGGGAGCAGTACTTC. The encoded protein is CASTLRQGAGEQYF.